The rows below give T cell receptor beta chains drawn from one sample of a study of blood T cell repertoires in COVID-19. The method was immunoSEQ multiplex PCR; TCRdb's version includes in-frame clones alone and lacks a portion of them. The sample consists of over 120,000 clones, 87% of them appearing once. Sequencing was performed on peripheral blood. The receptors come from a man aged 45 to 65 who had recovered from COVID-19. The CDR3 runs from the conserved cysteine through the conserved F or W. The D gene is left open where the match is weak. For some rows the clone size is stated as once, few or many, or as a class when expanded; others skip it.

cdr3_nt: TGTGCCACCAGCAGTGATAAGGGGGCTGAAGCTTTCTTT
cdr3_aa: CATSSDKGAEAFF
clone_size: few
v_call: TRBV15
j_call: TRBJ1-1
d_call: .

cdr3_nt: TGTGCCAGCAGCTTGGCCCCCAGCGAAGTGATGAACACTGAAGCTTTCTTT
cdr3_aa: CASSLAPSEVMNTEAFF
clone_size: .
v_call: TRBV5-4
j_call: TRBJ1-1
d_call: .

cdr3_nt: TGCGCCAGCAGCTTAATCGGGACAGAGAACACTGAAGCTTTCTTT
cdr3_aa: CASSLIGTENTEAFF
clone_size: .
v_call: TRBV5-1
j_call: TRBJ1-1
d_call: TRBD1

cdr3_nt: TGTGCCAGCAGCTTGGCCTCTTCGGGGACCTACAATGAGCAGTTCTTC
cdr3_aa: CASSLASSGTYNEQFF
clone_size: .
v_call: TRBV5-4
j_call: TRBJ2-1
d_call: .

cdr3_nt: TGCGCCAGCAGCCAAGGGGGGCGAGACGGAAACACCATATATTTT
cdr3_aa: CASSQGGRDGNTIYF
clone_size: .
v_call: TRBV4-3
j_call: TRBJ1-3
d_call: .

cdr3_nt: TGTGCCTGGAGTGTACTAGCGAGTGAGCAGTTCTTC
cdr3_aa: CAWSVLASEQFF
clone_size: .
v_call: TRBV30
j_call: TRBJ2-1
d_call: TRBD2

cdr3_nt: TGTGCCAGCAGTGGAGATCAGGGTTTGGGCAATGAGCAGTTCTTC
cdr3_aa: CASSGDQGLGNEQFF
clone_size: .
v_call: TRBV2
j_call: TRBJ2-1
d_call: .

cdr3_nt: TGTGCCAGCAGCCTAGAGACAGGCGACAGGGGGGGAAGTTTCTCCACTGAAGCTTTCTTT
cdr3_aa: CASSLETGDRGGSFSTEAFF
clone_size: .
v_call: TRBV4-2
j_call: TRBJ1-1
d_call: TRBD1

cdr3_nt: TGCGCCAGCAGCTTGGGGACAGCGAACACCGGGGAGCTGTTTTTT
cdr3_aa: CASSLGTANTGELFF
clone_size: few
v_call: TRBV5-1
j_call: TRBJ2-2
d_call: .

cdr3_nt: TGTGCCAGTAGTCTAGCGGGGGAGGATGAAAAACTGTTTTTT
cdr3_aa: CASSLAGEDEKLFF
clone_size: .
v_call: TRBV19
j_call: TRBJ1-4
d_call: .

cdr3_nt: TGTGCCATCAGCCCGACAGGGGTTAACTATGGCTACACCTTC
cdr3_aa: CAISPTGVNYGYTF
clone_size: .
v_call: TRBV10-3
j_call: TRBJ1-2
d_call: TRBD1

cdr3_nt: TGTGCCAGTAGTACCGGGACAGCTTTTGAAGGCTACACCTTC
cdr3_aa: CASSTGTAFEGYTF
clone_size: .
v_call: TRBV19
j_call: TRBJ1-2
d_call: TRBD1

cdr3_nt: TGTGCCAGCAGCGTGAAAACGGGCACTGAAGCTTTCTTT
cdr3_aa: CASSVKTGTEAFF
clone_size: .
v_call: TRBV9
j_call: TRBJ1-1
d_call: .

cdr3_nt: TGCGCCAGCAGACTACAGGGGTGGAAAGTCGCTGAAGCTTTCTTT
cdr3_aa: CASRLQGWKVAEAFF
clone_size: .
v_call: TRBV10-1
j_call: TRBJ1-1
d_call: TRBD1

cdr3_nt: TGTGCCAGTAGTTTCCGGACTGAAGTTAGCAATCAGCCCCAGCATTTT
cdr3_aa: CASSFRTEVSNQPQHF
clone_size: .
v_call: TRBV19
j_call: TRBJ1-5
d_call: .

cdr3_nt: TGTGCCAGCAGCCGTCGGGGTTTCAACTATGGCTACACCTTC
cdr3_aa: CASSRRGFNYGYTF
clone_size: .
v_call: TRBV7-9
j_call: TRBJ1-2
d_call: .

cdr3_nt: TGCGCCAGCAAGTCGCTAGCGGGAGAATCGAACACCGGGGAGCTGTTTTTT
cdr3_aa: CASKSLAGESNTGELFF
clone_size: .
v_call: TRBV10-2
j_call: TRBJ2-2
d_call: TRBD2

cdr3_nt: TGTGCCAGCAGTTATTTGGGGGCATCGGGATGGGGCTACACCTTC
cdr3_aa: CASSYLGASGWGYTF
clone_size: .
v_call: TRBV6-5
j_call: TRBJ1-2
d_call: .

cdr3_nt: TGCGCCAGCAGCTCCCGGGAGAACACCGGGGAGCTGTTTTTT
cdr3_aa: CASSSRENTGELFF
clone_size: .
v_call: TRBV5-1
j_call: TRBJ2-2
d_call: .

cdr3_nt: TGTGCCAGTAGTACGCCGGGACAGAGTTTCAATCAGCCCCAGCATTTT
cdr3_aa: CASSTPGQSFNQPQHF
clone_size: once
v_call: TRBV19
j_call: TRBJ1-5
d_call: TRBD1

cdr3_nt: TGTGCCAGCAGCTTGGTTGGACAGGGGCGAAGCTCCTATAATTCACCCCTCCACTTT
cdr3_aa: CASSLVGQGRSSYNSPLHF
clone_size: .
v_call: TRBV5-6
j_call: TRBJ1-6
d_call: TRBD1

cdr3_nt: TGTGCCAGCAGCCCGGCGGCAGGGTGGTTGAAGGATGGCTACACCTTC
cdr3_aa: CASSPAAGWLKDGYTF
clone_size: .
v_call: TRBV7-8
j_call: TRBJ1-2
d_call: .

cdr3_nt: TGTGCCAGCAGTGTACTGCAAGACAGTATGAACACTGAAGCTTTCTTT
cdr3_aa: CASSVLQDSMNTEAFF
clone_size: .
v_call: TRBV6-2/TRBV6-3
j_call: TRBJ1-1
d_call: .

cdr3_nt: TGTGCCAGCAGTTTAGATACCGGGACTAGCCGAAGCACAGATACGCAGTATTTT
cdr3_aa: CASSLDTGTSRSTDTQYF
clone_size: .
v_call: TRBV27
j_call: TRBJ2-3
d_call: TRBD2

cdr3_nt: TGTGCCAGCAGCTTAAGACAGGGTTGGAACTATGGCTACACCTTC
cdr3_aa: CASSLRQGWNYGYTF
clone_size: .
v_call: TRBV11-2
j_call: TRBJ1-2
d_call: TRBD1

cdr3_nt: TGTGCCTGGAGTTACAACAATGAGCAGTTCTTC
cdr3_aa: CAWSYNNEQFF
clone_size: .
v_call: TRBV30
j_call: TRBJ2-1
d_call: .

cdr3_nt: TGTGCCAGCAGTTTTAGCGGGACAGGGCTCGACAATCAGCCCCAGCATTTT
cdr3_aa: CASSFSGTGLDNQPQHF
clone_size: .
v_call: TRBV28
j_call: TRBJ1-5
d_call: TRBD1

cdr3_nt: TGTGCCAGCTCACTTCGTACAGGGACCTCTGGGGCCAACGTCCTGACTTTC
cdr3_aa: CASSLRTGTSGANVLTF
clone_size: .
v_call: TRBV18
j_call: TRBJ2-6
d_call: .

cdr3_nt: TGCGCCAGCAGCGTGGACAGGGGGAACTATGGCTACACCTTC
cdr3_aa: CASSVDRGNYGYTF
clone_size: .
v_call: TRBV5-1
j_call: TRBJ1-2
d_call: TRBD1

cdr3_nt: TGTGCCAGCAGCAACACCGGGACAGGGTGGAGTTCACCCCTCCACTTT
cdr3_aa: CASSNTGTGWSSPLHF
clone_size: .
v_call: TRBV5-6
j_call: TRBJ1-6
d_call: TRBD1

cdr3_nt: TGTGCCAGCAGCTTAAGCGGGGGCCACTCCTACAATGAGCAGTTCTTC
cdr3_aa: CASSLSGGHSYNEQFF
clone_size: .
v_call: TRBV7-9
j_call: TRBJ2-1
d_call: TRBD2

cdr3_nt: TGTGCCAGCAGTGACCAGATAAATCAGCCCCAGCATTTT
cdr3_aa: CASSDQINQPQHF
clone_size: .
v_call: TRBV6-1
j_call: TRBJ1-5
d_call: .

cdr3_nt: TGTGCCAGCAGTAGCCTACGCGGGGGGGTCAATGAAAAACTGTTTTTT
cdr3_aa: CASSSLRGGVNEKLFF
clone_size: .
v_call: TRBV25-1
j_call: TRBJ1-4
d_call: .

cdr3_nt: TGTGCCAGCAGCCTGGTAGGGGGCACAGATACGCAGTATTTT
cdr3_aa: CASSLVGGTDTQYF
clone_size: .
v_call: TRBV9
j_call: TRBJ2-3
d_call: .

cdr3_nt: TGTGCCAGCAGGGGGGACAGCTCTAACTATGGCTACACCTTC
cdr3_aa: CASRGDSSNYGYTF
clone_size: .
v_call: TRBV2
j_call: TRBJ1-2
d_call: TRBD1

cdr3_nt: TGTGCCAGCAGCCCAACCCCCCCACAGAGCTCCTACAATGAGCAGTTCTTC
cdr3_aa: CASSPTPPQSSYNEQFF
clone_size: .
v_call: TRBV9
j_call: TRBJ2-1
d_call: .

cdr3_nt: TGTGCCAGCAGCTTAGAACGGGTGGACACTGAAGCTTTCTTT
cdr3_aa: CASSLERVDTEAFF
clone_size: .
v_call: TRBV7-2
j_call: TRBJ1-1
d_call: .

cdr3_nt: TGTGCCAGCAGTCAGGGGGCCAACTATGGCTACACCTTC
cdr3_aa: CASSQGANYGYTF
clone_size: .
v_call: TRBV6-5
j_call: TRBJ1-2
d_call: TRBD1

cdr3_nt: TGTGCCACCAGCAGAGAGGCGACAGGGGGCAATCAGCCCCAGCATTTT
cdr3_aa: CATSREATGGNQPQHF
clone_size: .
v_call: TRBV15
j_call: TRBJ1-5
d_call: TRBD1

cdr3_nt: TGTGCCAGCAGCCAGGACAGGGGAGAGACCCAGTACTTC
cdr3_aa: CASSQDRGETQYF
clone_size: .
v_call: TRBV12-3/TRBV12-4
j_call: TRBJ2-5
d_call: TRBD1

cdr3_nt: TGTGCCAGCAGTGATAACAGGGCCTACGTCGGGCTCCACTTT
cdr3_aa: CASSDNRAYVGLHF
clone_size: .
v_call: TRBV6-1
j_call: TRBJ1-6
d_call: .

cdr3_nt: TGTGCCAGCAGTTTATCACGGTCTTCTGGCTACACCTTC
cdr3_aa: CASSLSRSSGYTF
clone_size: .
v_call: TRBV27
j_call: TRBJ1-2
d_call: .

cdr3_nt: TGTGCCAGCACCCGGGACAGTTCTCAGCCCCAGCATTTT
cdr3_aa: CASTRDSSQPQHF
clone_size: .
v_call: TRBV12-3/TRBV12-4
j_call: TRBJ1-5
d_call: TRBD1

cdr3_nt: TGCGCCAGCAGCCCACCGGGGAGGAACACTGAAGCTTTCTTT
cdr3_aa: CASSPPGRNTEAFF
clone_size: .
v_call: TRBV5-1
j_call: TRBJ1-1
d_call: .

cdr3_nt: TGTGCCAGCAGCGTAATGGGACAGGGGTATTCACCCCTCCACTTT
cdr3_aa: CASSVMGQGYSPLHF
clone_size: .
v_call: TRBV9
j_call: TRBJ1-6
d_call: TRBD1

cdr3_nt: TGTGCCAGCAGCTCCTCGGTAGCGGAGATCCAAGAGACCCAGTACTTC
cdr3_aa: CASSSSVAEIQETQYF
clone_size: .
v_call: TRBV7-6
j_call: TRBJ2-5
d_call: .

cdr3_nt: TGTGCCAGCAGTGCGGGGACTAGCGGTACCTACGAGCAGTACTTC
cdr3_aa: CASSAGTSGTYEQYF
clone_size: .
v_call: TRBV2
j_call: TRBJ2-7
d_call: TRBD2

cdr3_nt: TGTGCCAGCTGCCCAGGGTTCGCAGATACGCAGTATTTT
cdr3_aa: CASCPGFADTQYF
clone_size: .
v_call: TRBV18
j_call: TRBJ2-3
d_call: .

cdr3_nt: TGTGCCAGCAGCCAAGGGGGACTTAGATCGAACACTGAAGCTTTCTTT
cdr3_aa: CASSQGGLRSNTEAFF
clone_size: .
v_call: TRBV3-1/TRBV3-2
j_call: TRBJ1-1
d_call: .

cdr3_nt: TGTGCCAGCAGCTTAGCTTCACTAGTGCCAGATACGCAGTATTTT
cdr3_aa: CASSLASLVPDTQYF
clone_size: .
v_call: TRBV11-2
j_call: TRBJ2-3
d_call: .

cdr3_nt: TGCAGCGTGGCGGGACAGGGTGGTACTGGAAACACCATATATTTT
cdr3_aa: CSVAGQGGTGNTIYF
clone_size: .
v_call: TRBV29-1
j_call: TRBJ1-3
d_call: TRBD1

cdr3_nt: TGTGCCTGGATTCCTCGGCGGGAGAGTGCTGAAGCTTTCTTT
cdr3_aa: CAWIPRRESAEAFF
clone_size: once
v_call: TRBV30
j_call: TRBJ1-1
d_call: .